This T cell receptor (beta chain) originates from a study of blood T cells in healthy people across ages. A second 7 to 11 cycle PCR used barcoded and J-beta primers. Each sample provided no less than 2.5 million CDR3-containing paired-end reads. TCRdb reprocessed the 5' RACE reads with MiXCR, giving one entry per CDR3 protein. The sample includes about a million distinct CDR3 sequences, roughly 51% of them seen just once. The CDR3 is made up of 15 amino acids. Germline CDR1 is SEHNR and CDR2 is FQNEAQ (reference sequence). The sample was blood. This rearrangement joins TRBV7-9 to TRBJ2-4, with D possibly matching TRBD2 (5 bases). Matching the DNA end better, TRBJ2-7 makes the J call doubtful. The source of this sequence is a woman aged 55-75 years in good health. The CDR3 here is CASGLTTDITYEQYF. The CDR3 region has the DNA TGTGCCAGCGGCCTGACTACCGATATAACCTACGAGCAGTACTTC.